This T cell receptor (beta chain) comes out of a study of T cell changes during pregnancy in multiple sclerosis. CDR3 length equals 12 residues. Germline loops: CDR1 LGHNT, CDR2 FRNRAP. Trimming took off 6 bases at V and 9 bases at J, with 12 bases between the two ends. Clones were sequenced by immunoSEQ multiplex PCR, and TCRdb holds only the in-frame ones, with some missing. In the table there are about 68,000 clones, under 95% of which are singletons. Sequencing used peripheral blood, obtained in the second trimester of pregnancy. The sequence was obtained from a female donor in good health, enrolled as a control in a pregnancy study. V usage is TRBV12-5 and J usage is TRBJ1-5; a weak D match, TRBD1 (6 bases). Written as DNA, the CDR3 is TGTGCTAGTGGAGAAGGGGGTGGGCCCCAGCATTTT. Its protein is CASGEGGGPQHF.